Listed here are 3 T cell receptor beta chains from one sample, sequenced in a study of beta chain features in type 1 diabetes. These receptors' targets are unknown. Study findings and constraints: All four CD4+ subsets of Type 1 diabetes patients contained TCRB CDR3s that were moderately but significantly shorter.

Sequencing targeted expressed TCRB transcripts, as all isolated RNA had been reverse transcribed. The table came from immunoSEQ multiplex PCR; TCRdb's copy has only in-frame clones and leaves some out. The data contain fewer than 350,000 clones, 15% of them seen just once; the ten biggest clones take up approximately 0.015%. What was sequenced was naive CD4+ T cells from blood. The source of these receptors is a man younger than 35 with type 1 diabetes.

V gene TRBV4-2 combines with J gene TRBJ2-1; a weak D match, TRBD1 (8 bases). Trimming removed 1 base at V and 1 base at J, with 14 bases between. In germline, CDR1 is LGHNA, CDR2 YNFKEQ. The CDR3 totals 17 residues. CDR3 DNA: TGTGCCAGCAGCCAAGCTCTACAGGGGGGGTCCTACAATGAGCAGTTCTTC. It yields the protein CASSQALQGGSYNEQFF.

V gene TRBV29-1 combines with J gene TRBJ2-7; 7 bases agree with TRBD2. Trimming removed 4 bases from V and 0 bases from J; junction bases left unmatched: 9. CDR1 is SQVTM, CDR2 ANQGSEA, per germline. CDR3 length: 15 residues. The CDR3 reads CSVAFRAGSSYEQYF. CDR3 bases: TGCAGCGTTGCCTTCCGAGCGGGGAGCTCCTACGAGCAGTACTTC.

This clone occurred a few times. The CDR3 is CSASHGDTQYF. The CDR3 DNA is TGCAGTGCTAGCCACGGGGATACGCAGTATTTT. The genes are TRBV20-1 and TRBJ2-3; the D is unclear. CDR1 and CDR2 (germline): DFQATT, SNEGSKA (reference sequence). The CDR3 length is 11 residues. Between the trimmed V and J ends, which lost 3 bases and 6 bases, there was a span of 7 bases.